The 23 T cell receptor beta chains in this list originate from one sample, sequenced in a study of T cells in women clearing cervical HPV infection. Clones were sequenced by immunoSEQ multiplex PCR, and TCRdb holds only the in-frame ones, with some missing. The sample spans some 9,800 clones; the ten largest clones claim roughly 8%. The sequencing sample was made of blood buffy coat. Source of these receptors: a woman between 18 and 75 years old with a cervical HPV16 infection that either progressed to CIN3+ or cleared (not recorded which).

A note on this clone: The CDR3 goes on 3 residues after the read ends, and that part is filled in from the germline J gene. The J gene is TRBJ2-2, the V gene TRBV5-4; a weak D match, TRBD2 (6 bases). Germline assignment: CDR1 SGHNT and CDR2 YYREEE (reference sequence). The CDR3 sequence is 16 residues long. Trimming cost V 5 bases and J 4 bases, with 18 bases left between them. Incomplete CDR3 DNA: TGTGCCAGCAGACTCCCGGGGGACGGCGGCACCGGGGAG. Amino acids: CASRLPGDGGTGE. The full CDR3 is CASRLPGDGGTGELFF.

As to this clone: The read ends 3 residues shy of where the CDR3 ends; the end is completed using the germline J gene. V and J are TRBV6-2 or TRBV6-3 and TRBJ1-1, with 9 positions matching TRBD1. Trimming took 11 bases from V and 6 from J; bases not matched to a gene: 10. Germline V CDR1 and CDR2: MNHEY, SVGEGT. CDR3 size: 13 residues. The CDR3 bases that were read are TGTGCCGGTACAGGGGGCCAACACGCTGAA. Protein: CAGTGGQHAE. The full CDR3 protein reads CAGTGGQHAEAFF.

Of note for this clone: The DNA ends 3 residues before the CDR3 does, and the rest of the CDR3 is filled in from the germline J gene. V is TRBV20-1 and J is TRBJ1-2; D is ambiguous. Germline CDR1 DFQATT, CDR2 SNEGSKA (reference sequence). The V and J ends lost 6 bases and 0 bases respectively, with 14 bases between them. The CDR3 runs 14 residues. CDR3 loop: CSALVLRTNYGYTF. The covered CDR3 bases are TGCAGTGCCTTAGTACTGAGAACTAACTATGGC.

To note about this clone: The CDR3 is cut off 3 residues early in the read; its end comes from the germline J gene. V and J are TRBV4-1 and TRBJ1-1, with 7 bases that match TRBD1. The germline V gene encodes CDR1 MGHRA and CDR2 YSYEKL. The CDR3 is 15 amino acids. After removal of 2 bases from V and 3 bases from J, the junction contained 6 bases not matched to a gene. Partial CDR3 DNA: TGCGCCAGCAGCCAAAAGACAGGGACGGACACTGAA. Its translation is CASSQKTGTDTE. The complete CDR3 reads CASSQKTGTDTEAFF.

Note on this clone: The read ends 3 residues shy of where the CDR3 ends; the end is completed using the germline J gene. The chain couples TRBV12-5 to TRBJ1-2; 7 bases are shared with TRBD1. Unmatched junction bases numbered 1, after V lost 2 bases and J lost 4 bases. The CDR3 loop spans 13 amino acids. The germline V gene has CDR1 LGHNT and CDR2 FRNRAP. Partial CDR3 DNA: TGTGCTAGTGGTTTGTGGGACAGCTATGGC. Protein product: CASGLWDSYG. The CDR3 reads in full as CASGLWDSYGYTF.

As to this clone: The read finishes 3 residues shy of the CDR3 end, and the germline J gene is used to complete it. The chain couples TRBV7-8 to TRBJ2-1; TRBD2 matches 12 bases. CDR1 and CDR2 (germline): SGHVS, FQNEAQ. The length of the CDR3 is 16 residues. V shed 5 bases and J 8 bases; nucleotides not matched to a gene: 10. The CDR3 DNA, read in part, is TGTGCCAGCAGCCAACGGACTAGCGGGGTCGAGGATGAG. Residues: CASSQRTSGVEDE. The complete CDR3 reads CASSQRTSGVEDEQFF.

This clone is identified as medium-sized (0.01 to 0.1%) from frequency. The missing CDR3 end, 3 residues past where the read stops, is filled in from the germline J gene. This chain links TRBV5-1 with TRBJ1-2; D possibly corresponds to TRBD1 (5 bases). CDR1 is SGHRS, CDR2 YFSETQ, per germline. Trimming took off 0 bases at V and 4 bases at J, with 10 bases between the two ends. The CDR3 extends over 14 amino acids. The covered CDR3 bases are TGCGCCAGCAGCTTGGATGGGGCTGGCTATGGC. Its translation is CASSLDGAGYG. The full CDR3 is CASSLDGAGYGYTF. The entire variable domain, with the rest obtained from reference TRBV5-1 and TRBJ1-2, is as follows: KAGVTQTPRYLIKTRGQQVTLSCSPISGHRSVSWYQQTPGQGLQFLFEYFSETQRNKGNFPGRFSGRQFSNSRSEMNVSTLELGDSALYLCASSLDGAGYGYTFGSGTRLTVV.

As regards this clone: The read halts 3 residues ahead of the CDR3 end, with the missing end drawn from the germline J gene. This chain uses TRBV23-1 with TRBJ1-3, with D uncertain. TRBV23-1 is known as an ORF, though its function is uncertain. V was clipped by 0 bases and J by 4 bases, with 4 bases between them. The CDR3 runs to 13 residues. The sequenced CDR3 bases are TGCGCCAGCAGTCAATCCGTGGGAAACACC. Its translation: CASSQSVGNT. The whole CDR3 protein is CASSQSVGNTIYF.

This clone is labeled medium-sized based on frequency. The observed sequence ends 3 residues before the CDR3 terminus, with the missing tail filled in from the germline J gene. V usage is TRBV19 and J usage is TRBJ2-3; 7 bases are a match to TRBD1. CDR3 length: 15 amino acids. Germline trimming cut 5 bases from V and 6 bases from J; bases unmatched to any gene: 11. CDR1 is LNHDA, CDR2 SQIVND, per germline (reference sequence). The sequenced CDR3 bases are TGTGCCAGTAGTCCAAACAGGGGTCCCGCGGATACG. This codes for CASSPNRGPADT. In full, the CDR3 reads CASSPNRGPADTQYF.

This clone counts as medium-sized by frequency. The CDR3 end is not reached by the read, which stops 3 residues before it; the germline J gene fills it in. The V call is TRBV2, the J call TRBJ2-1; TRBD2 matches 8 bases. Per germline, CDR1 SNHLY and CDR2 FYNNEI. V lost 7 bases to trimming and J lost 9 bases; unmatched junction nucleotides: 8. The CDR3 consists of 13 residues. The CDR3 sequence: CASKGTRAGEQFF. The sequenced CDR3 bases are TGTGCCAGCAAAGGGACTAGGGCCGGTGAG.

Points on this clone: The CDR3 extends 3 residues past the end of the read, so its final part is completed from the germline J gene. The chain has TRBV19 and TRBJ2-3, with D possibly TRBD1 on 6 matching bases. The CDR3 contains 11 residues. The germline V gene has CDR1 LNHDA and CDR2 SQIVND (reference sequence). CDR3 DNA (partial): TGTGCCAGTAGCCAGGGGAAGCCG. It is translated as CASSQGKP. The whole CDR3 is CASSQGKPQYF. Together with reference TRBV19 and TRBJ2-3, the CDR3 gives the full variable domain: DGGITQSPKYLFRKEGQNVTLSCEQNLNHDAMYWYRQDPGQGLRLIYYSQIVNDFQKGDIAEGYSVSREKKESFPLTVTSAQKNPTAFYLCASSQGKPQYFGPGTRLTVL.

Turning to this clone: The CDR3 is cut off 3 residues early in the read; its end comes from the germline J gene. V gene TRBV5-1 combines with J gene TRBJ2-4; 7 positions match TRBD1. The V gene's germline CDR1 is SGHRS and CDR2 YFSETQ. The trim removed 4 bases at V and 8 bases at J, leaving 9 bases unmatched. The CDR3 sequence is 14 residues long. Partial CDR3 DNA: TGCGCCAGCAGCCCAGGGACAGAGATGCACATT. Its translation: CASSPGTEMHI. The entire CDR3 protein is CASSPGTEMHIQYF.

Turning to this clone: The read terminates 3 residues ahead of where the CDR3 ends, so the germline J gene completes it. The genes are TRBV18 and TRBJ2-3; D is unresolved. CDR1 is KGHSH, CDR2 LQKENI, per germline. The CDR3 is 13 amino acids. The CDR3 bases that were read are TGTGCCAGCTCACCGCCAGTACAAGAGACG. It specifies CASSPPVQET. The complete CDR3 sequence is CASSPPVQETQYF. Using reference TRBV18 and TRBJ2-3 for the parts outside the CDR3, the full variable domain is NAGVMQNPRHLVRRRGQEARLRCSPMKGHSHVYWYRQLPEEGLKFMVYLQKENIIDESGMPKERFSAEFPKEGPSILRIQQVVRGDSAAYFCASSPPVQETQYFGPGTRLTVL.

This clone registers medium-sized by frequency. The read is 3 residues too short to cover the CDR3 end, so that end is filled in from the germline J gene. The gene calls are TRBV2 and TRBJ2-7; D tentatively reads TRBD1 or TRBD2 (5 bases each). Trimming left V 4 bases short and J 0 bases short, with 13 bases between. There are 15 residues in the CDR3. Germline CDR1 SNHLY, CDR2 FYNNEI. Partial CDR3 DNA: TGTGCCAGCAGTGGCGCAGGGAGTTCCTCCTACGAG. Translation gives CASSGAGSSSYE. The full-length CDR3 reads as CASSGAGSSSYEQYF.

CDR3 bases read: TGTGCCAGCAGCTCACGGGGGGCTGGAAACACC. Translating gives CASSSRGAGNT. Given in full, the CDR3 is CASSSRGAGNTIYF. This chain uses TRBV7-9 with TRBJ1-3, with D perhaps matching TRBD1 (5 bases). Read data end 3 residues before the CDR3 end; the end is taken from the germline J gene. CDR3 length: 14 amino acids. V shed 4 bases and J shed 2 bases, with 9 bases lying between them. The germline V gene has CDR1 SEHNR and CDR2 FQNEAQ (reference sequence).

A word on this clone: The sequence runs out 3 residues before the end of the CDR3; the remainder is reconstructed from the germline J gene. The chain couples TRBV7-2 to TRBJ2-3; no firm D call. The CDR3 sequence is 13 residues long. From germline, CDR1 is SGHTA and CDR2 FQGNSA. V lost 5 bases to trimming and J lost 1 base, with 7 bases between them. The sequenced part of the CDR3 DNA is TGTGCCAGCAGCCCCCCCGGCACAGATACG. Translating it yields CASSPPGTDT. The entire CDR3 reads CASSPPGTDTQYF.

For this clone: The read halts 3 residues ahead of the CDR3 end, with the missing end drawn from the germline J gene. The chain carries TRBV20-1 and TRBJ1-1, with D unresolved. Per the germline V gene, CDR1 is DFQATT and CDR2 is SNEGSKA (reference sequence). The V end was cut by 5 bases, the J end by 3 bases, with 16 bases between. CDR3 size: 14 residues. The CDR3 sequence is CSASPGHGYTEAFF. The DNA read from the CDR3 is TGCAGTGCTTCACCCGGCCACGGGTACACTGAA.

A note on this clone: The read stops 3 residues short of the end of the CDR3; the missing end is completed from the germline J gene. This rearrangement joins TRBV4-2 to TRBJ2-2; tentative D call: TRBD2 (6 bases). CDR1 is LGHNA, CDR2 YNFKEQ, per germline. Trimming took 4 bases from V and 4 from J, leaving 16 bases between them. There are 16 residues in the CDR3. The part of the CDR3 DNA that was read is TGTGCCAGCAGCCCGGCGGGCGGGGAACTCACCGGGGAG. It yields the protein CASSPAGGELTGE. The whole CDR3 protein is CASSPAGGELTGELFF.

With respect to this clone: The read halts 3 residues ahead of the CDR3 end, with the missing end drawn from the germline J gene. The chain couples TRBV29-1 to TRBJ1-2; 7 nucleotides match TRBD1. The CDR3 totals 16 residues. Germline values: CDR1 SQVTM, CDR2 ANQGSEA. Incomplete CDR3 DNA: TGCAGCGTCCTTACAGGGACAGCGAGCTCCTACAATGAC. This gives the protein CSVLTGTASSYND. The whole CDR3 sequence reads CSVLTGTASSYNDYTF.

As concerns this clone: The CDR3 goes on 3 residues after the read ends, and that part is filled in from the germline J gene. This sequence joins TRBV19 and TRBJ1-4; D gene uncertain. The ends were cut back, 5 bases at V and 0 bases at J, with 7 bases in the middle. The germline V gene encodes CDR1 LNHDA and CDR2 SQIVND (reference sequence). The CDR3 is 14 residues long. The part of the CDR3 DNA that was read is TGTGCCAGTAGTGTGTCTACAACTAATGAAAAA. This encodes CASSVSTTNEK. The entire CDR3 is CASSVSTTNEKLFF.

About this clone itself: The read comes to an end 3 residues before the CDR3 does, leaving the germline J gene to fill in the end. The chain is built from TRBV6-2 or TRBV6-3 and TRBJ2-3; 8 bases agree with TRBD2. The CDR3 is made up of 15 amino acids. Germline CDR1 is MNHEY and CDR2 is SVGEGT. With V trimmed by 0 bases and J by 1 base, 0 bases remained unmatched. The sequenced CDR3 bases are TGTGCCAGCAGTTACTCAGCGGGGGGCACAGATACG. It yields the protein CASSYSAGGTDT. The complete CDR3 sequence is CASSYSAGGTDTQYF.

Points on this clone: Read coverage stops 3 residues before the CDR3 terminus; the germline J gene supplies the remainder. This rearrangement joins TRBV7-9 to TRBJ1-1; no clear D gene. The CDR3 sequence is 15 residues long. The germline gives CDR1 SEHNR, CDR2 FQNEAQ (reference sequence). The DNA read from the CDR3 is TGTGCCAGCAGCTTAGGGACTAGCGGTGCAGATACG. Translation: CASSLGTSGADT. The CDR3 in its entirety is CASSLGTSGADTAFF.

Of note for this clone: The read finishes 3 residues shy of the CDR3 end, and the germline J gene is used to complete it. This rearrangement joins TRBV7-9 to TRBJ1-2, with D unclear. Germline V gene lookup returns CDR1 SEHNR and CDR2 FQNEAQ (reference sequence). Trimming left V 1 base short and J 7 bases short, with 10 bases between. The CDR3 is 13 amino acids. The CDR3 bases that were read are TGTGCCAGCAGCTTAGAAACGGGTGCTGGC. Translated, it gives CASSLETGAG. The entire CDR3 sequence reads CASSLETGAGYTF.